One and the same sample provided the 2 T cell receptor beta chains below, sequenced in a study of cytomegalovirus exposure and HLA in healthy donors. The PCR was carried out with 60 Vbeta primers and 13 Jbeta primers. The repertoire was sequenced with immunoSEQ multiplex PCR; TCRdb's copy has only in-frame clones and lacks some. The sample lists about 140,000 clones; 70% to 85% were seen once. The sample was PBMCs. These receptor sequences come from a woman aged 45 to 65 in good health and CMV-seropositive.

This clone showed up just once. The chain is built from TRBV18 and TRBJ1-3; possibly TRBD1 for D (6 bases). The CDR3 is made up of 15 amino acids. Germline assignment: CDR1 KGHSH and CDR2 LQKENI. Trimming stripped 3 bases from V and 4 bases from J, with 13 bases between. CDR3 sequence (DNA): TGTGCCAGCTCACCGTCAGGACAGAGAGGAAACACCATATATTTT. Translation: CASSPSGQRGNTIYF.

V gene TRBV9 combines with J gene TRBJ2-1; 9 nucleotides agree with TRBD2. The germline V gene encodes CDR1 SGDLS and CDR2 YYNGEE. The junction had 6 bases not matched to a gene; V was cut back by 0 bases and J by 8 bases. CDR3 size: 15 residues. CDR3 bases: TGTGCCAGCAGCGTAGATAGCGGGGGCTGGTATGAGCAGTTCTTC. It codes for CASSVDSGGWYEQFF.